The 16 T cell receptor beta chains reported below all come from one sample, sequenced in a study of shared T cell receptors in the human thymus. Only in-frame clones appear in the TCRdb table, and some are missing; sequencing was by immunoSEQ multiplex PCR. The sample shows 650,000 to 950,000 clones, 80% to 90% of them seen only once. The sample was also reused in another study, on human thymus T cells.

The sample consisted of thymocytes. Every receptor here comes from a girl less than two years old with a congenital heart defect.

This rearrangement joins TRBV2 to TRBJ1-1; 10 bases agree with TRBD1. Trimming at V came to 5 bases and at J to 4 bases, leaving 13 bases not matched to a gene. The CDR3 spans 17 residues. Germline V gives CDR1 SNHLY, CDR2 FYNNEI. In DNA form, the CDR3 reads TGTGCCAGCAGTTACCACCCGGGACAGGGGTATCCCACTGAAGCTTTCTTT. It encodes CASSYHPGQGYPTEAFF.

V gene TRBV28 combines with J gene TRBJ2-3; TRBD1 agrees at 8 bases. The V gene end was trimmed by 3 bases and the J gene end by 7 bases; junction bases not matched to a gene: 6. From germline, CDR1 is MDHEN and CDR2 SYDVKM. The CDR3 sequence is 14 residues long. The chain's CDR3 is CASSFGQGSYTQYF. CDR3 bases: TGTGCCAGCAGTTTCGGACAGGGTTCATATACGCAGTATTTT.

The chain joins TRBV4-3 to TRBJ2-5, with TRBD1 as a possible D gene (6 bases). The V gene lost 4 bases and the J gene lost 4 bases, with 16 bases spanning the gap. The CDR3 loop spans 15 amino acids. The germline V gene encodes CDR1 LGHNA and CDR2 YSLEER. CDR3 region: CASSLREGGPETQYF. The DNA of the CDR3 is TGCGCCAGCAGCCTCAGGGAAGGGGGTCCAGAGACCCAGTACTTC.

In this sample, this clone turned up a few times. J is TRBJ2-2 and V is TRBV6-1; weak D call: TRBD1 (8 bases). Germline values: CDR1 MNHNS, CDR2 SASEGT. The CDR3 has 15 residues. V was cut by 11 bases and J by 4 bases, with 20 bases left in between. CDR3 sequence reads: CAANRNRGGTGELFF. CDR3 coding DNA: TGTGCCGCCAACCGGAACAGGGGGGGCACCGGGGAGCTGTTTTTT.

This clone appeared a single time. An end of the junction differs from the germline gene, which may be a read error. The chain uses TRBV20-1 and TRBJ2-4, with 7 bases fitting TRBD1. The germline gives CDR1 DFQATT, CDR2 SNEGSKA (reference sequence). The CDR3 spans 10 residues. In DNA, the CDR3 is TGCAGTGCTAGGGACCGGGACAGTGTCTTC. As protein: CSARDRDSVF.

The chain's CDR3 is CASSLWGQGESTEAFF. CDR3 sequence (DNA): TGTGCCAGCAGCTTATGGGGACAGGGGGAGAGCACTGAAGCTTTCTTT. V is TRBV7-2 and J is TRBJ1-1; 11 nucleotides match TRBD1. Germline V CDR1 and CDR2: SGHTA, FQGNSA. Germline trimming cut 2 bases from V and 4 bases from J; bases unmatched to any gene: 6. The CDR3 is made up of 16 amino acids.

The rearrangement joins TRBV6-1 to TRBJ2-3; TRBD2 matches at 10 bases. V trimming: 2 bases; J trimming: 5 bases; junction bases outside the gene matches: 10. CDR3 length: 17 residues. The germline V gene encodes CDR1 MNHNS and CDR2 SASEGT. The CDR3 sequence is CASSEWASGGALDTQYF. The CDR3 nucleotides read TGTGCCAGCAGTGAATGGGCGAGCGGGGGGGCTTTAGATACGCAGTATTTT.

The table lists this clone with a count of one. The V call is TRBV19, the J call TRBJ1-5; D is uncertain. Trimming removed 5 bases at V and 5 bases at J, with 7 bases between. This CDR3 region has 12 residues. The germline gives CDR1 LNHDA, CDR2 SQIVND (reference sequence). CDR3 loop: CASSLRYQPQHF. The CDR3 coding sequence is TGTGCCAGTAGTTTGCGGTATCAGCCCCAGCATTTT.

The J gene is TRBJ1-2, the V gene TRBV9; TRBD1 agrees at 10 bases. The trim removed 4 bases at V and 4 bases at J, leaving 13 bases unmatched. Germline CDR1 and CDR2: SGDLS and YYNGEE. The CDR3 length is 17 residues. In DNA form, the CDR3 reads TGTGCCAGCAGCCCCCCGGGACAGGGGATGGGCGGCTATGGCTACACCTTC. Residues: CASSPPGQGMGGYGYTF.

V gene TRBV9 combines with J gene TRBJ1-6, with D hard to call. V was pared by 0 bases and J by 0 bases, with 7 bases between. CDR1 is SGDLS and CDR2 is YYNGEE in the germline V gene. The CDR3 is 16 residues long. The CDR3 DNA reads TGTGCCAGCAGCGTAGGAGGGAGCTCCTATAATTCACCCCTCCACTTT. Protein product: CASSVGGSSYNSPLHF.

V usage is TRBV9 and J usage is TRBJ1-2, with 10 bases that match TRBD1. CDR3 length: 16 amino acids. With V trimmed by 0 bases and J by 7 bases, 9 bases remained unmatched. Germline CDR1 reads SGDLS; CDR2 reads YYNGEE. CDR3 residues: CASSVGDRGRGGGYTF. For the CDR3, the DNA is TGTGCCAGCAGCGTAGGAGACAGGGGGCGCGGTGGTGGCTACACCTTC.

The genes are TRBV14 and TRBJ1-2, with D unresolved. This CDR3 has 18 residues. Germline values: CDR1 SGHDN, CDR2 FVKESK. The ends were cut back, 1 base at V and 8 bases at J, with 26 bases in the middle. Here the CDR3 reads CASSQAGFWVVGPRGYTF. The CDR3, as DNA: TGTGCCAGCAGCCAAGCTGGATTCTGGGTAGTCGGTCCTAGGGGCTACACCTTC.

The V gene is TRBV7-9, the J gene TRBJ2-7; 8 bases are a match to TRBD1. The germline gives CDR1 SEHNR, CDR2 FQNEAQ (reference sequence). The CDR3 contains 14 residues. With 5 bases clipped from V and 5 bases from J, the junction kept 8 bases outside the gene matches. The CDR3 region is CASSRGQGVDEQYF. CDR3 DNA: TGTGCCAGCAGCCGTGGACAGGGAGTCGACGAGCAGTACTTC.

The V call is TRBV10-3, the J call TRBJ2-2, with D perhaps matching TRBD2 (6 bases). Germline values: CDR1 ENHRY, CDR2 SYGVKD. CDR3 size: 13 residues. Trimming took 10 bases from V and 4 from J, leaving 13 bases between them. The CDR3 loop reads CATTTRLTGELFF. In nucleotides, the CDR3 is TGTGCCACGACGACTAGGCTCACCGGGGAGCTGTTTTTT.

This clone was picked up one time. The genes are TRBV7-6 and TRBJ2-3; a possible D gene is TRBD1 (5 bases). The V end lost 5 bases, the J end lost 0 bases, and 12 bases lay between the germline ends. Germline CDR1 and CDR2: SGHVS and FNYEAQ. CDR3 size: 15 residues. The CDR3 DNA reads as TGTGCCAGCAGCAGGGGCCAGAATAGCACAGATACGCAGTATTTT. It yields the protein CASSRGQNSTDTQYF. Complete variable domain (other parts from reference TRBV7-6 and TRBJ2-3): GAGVSQSPRYKVTKRGQDVALRCDPISGHVSLYWYRQALGQGPEFLTYFNYEAQQDKSGLPNDRFSAERPEGSISTLTIQRTEQRDSAMYRCASSRGQNSTDTQYFGPGTRLTVL.

The CDR3 loop is CASSYRDRYSPLHF. The CDR3, as DNA: TGTGCCAGCAGCTACCGGGACAGGTATTCACCCCTCCACTTT. J is TRBJ1-6 and V is TRBV14, with TRBD1 matching over 8 bases. In germline, CDR1 is SGHDN, CDR2 FVKESK. CDR3 length: 14 residues. V lost 5 bases and J lost 8; bases outside the gene matches: 5. The complete variable domain, with remaining parts taken from reference TRBV14 and TRBJ1-6, reads EAGVTQFPSHSVIEKGQTVTLRCDPISGHDNLYWYRRVMGKEIKFLLHFVKESKQDESGMPNNRFLAERTGGTYSTLKVQPAELEDSGVYFCASSYRDRYSPLHFGNGTRLTVT.